The sequence of this T cell receptor beta chain was determined in a study of blood T cell repertoires in COVID-19. As for the study in general: COVID-19 samples, acute and convalescent, were from the United States, Italy and Spain. From T cells, B-cell-depleted T cells, or PBMCs came the material, which was cDNA or gDNA.

The protocol was immunoSEQ multiplex PCR, while the TCRdb copy is restricted to in-frame clones and leaves out a portion. The sample records about 150,000 clones, around 84% being singletons. V was pared by 3 bases and J by 0 bases, with 12 bases between. Germline V CDR1 and CDR2: SGHVS, FQNEAQ. The CDR3 totals 17 residues. Sample: peripheral blood. The receptor was isolated from a man aged 30 to 39 with COVID-19, enrolled during active disease. The chain couples TRBV7-8 to TRBJ1-6; D is undetermined. This CDR3 reads CASSFDNSLSYNSPLHF. The CDR3 DNA reads as TGTGCCAGCAGCTTTGACAACTCCCTCTCCTATAATTCACCCCTCCACTTT. Drawing the rest from reference TRBV7-8 and TRBJ1-6, the complete variable domain is GAGVSQSPRYKVAKRGQDVALRCDPISGHVSLFWYQQALGQGPEFLTYFQNEAQLDKSGLPSDRFFAERPEGSVSTLKIQRTQQEDSAVYLCASSFDNSLSYNSPLHFGNGTRLTVT.